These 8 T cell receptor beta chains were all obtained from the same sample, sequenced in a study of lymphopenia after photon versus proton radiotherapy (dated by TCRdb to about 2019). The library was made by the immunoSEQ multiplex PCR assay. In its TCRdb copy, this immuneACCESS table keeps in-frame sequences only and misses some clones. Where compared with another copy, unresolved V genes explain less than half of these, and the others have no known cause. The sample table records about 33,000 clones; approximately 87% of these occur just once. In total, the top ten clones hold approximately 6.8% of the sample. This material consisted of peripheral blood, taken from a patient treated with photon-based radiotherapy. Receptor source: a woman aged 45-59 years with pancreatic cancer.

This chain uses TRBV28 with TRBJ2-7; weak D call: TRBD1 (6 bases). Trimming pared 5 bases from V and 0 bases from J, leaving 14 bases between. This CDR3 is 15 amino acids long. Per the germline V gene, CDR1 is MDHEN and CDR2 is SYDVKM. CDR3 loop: CASSRYREGSYEQYF. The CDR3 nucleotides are TGTGCCAGCAGTCGTTACAGGGAAGGCTCCTACGAGCAGTACTTC.

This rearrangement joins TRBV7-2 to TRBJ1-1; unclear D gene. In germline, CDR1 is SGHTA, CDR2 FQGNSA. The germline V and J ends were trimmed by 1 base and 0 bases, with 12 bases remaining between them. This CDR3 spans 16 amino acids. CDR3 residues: CASSLVGQSLNTEAFF. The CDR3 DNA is TGTGCCAGCAGCTTAGTAGGGCAGAGCCTGAACACTGAAGCTTTCTTT.

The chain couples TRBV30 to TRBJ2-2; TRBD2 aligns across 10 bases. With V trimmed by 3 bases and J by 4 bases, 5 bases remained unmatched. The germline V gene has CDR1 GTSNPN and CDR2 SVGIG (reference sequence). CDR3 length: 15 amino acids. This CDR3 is CAWRLAGLGTGELFF. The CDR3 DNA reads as TGTGCCTGGAGACTAGCGGGACTGGGCACCGGGGAGCTGTTTTTT. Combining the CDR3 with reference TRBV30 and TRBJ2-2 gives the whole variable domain SQTIHQWPATLVQPVGSPLSLECTVEGTSNPNLYWYRQAAGRGLQLLFYSVGIGQISSEVPQNLSASRPQDRQFILSSKKLLLSDSGFYLCAWRLAGLGTGELFFGEGSRLTVL.

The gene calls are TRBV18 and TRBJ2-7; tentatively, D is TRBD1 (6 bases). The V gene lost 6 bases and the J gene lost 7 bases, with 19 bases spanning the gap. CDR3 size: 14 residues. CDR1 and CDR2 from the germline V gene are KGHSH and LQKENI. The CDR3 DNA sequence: TGTGCCAGCTCCAAACAGGGAATGGGTAATGAGCAGTACTTC. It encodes CASSKQGMGNEQYF.

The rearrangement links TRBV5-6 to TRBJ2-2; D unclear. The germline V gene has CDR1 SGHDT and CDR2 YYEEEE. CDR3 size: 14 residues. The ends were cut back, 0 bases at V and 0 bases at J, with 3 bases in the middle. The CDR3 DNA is TGTGCCAGCAGCTTGGGAGCGAACACCGGGGAGCTGTTTTTT. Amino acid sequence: CASSLGANTGELFF.

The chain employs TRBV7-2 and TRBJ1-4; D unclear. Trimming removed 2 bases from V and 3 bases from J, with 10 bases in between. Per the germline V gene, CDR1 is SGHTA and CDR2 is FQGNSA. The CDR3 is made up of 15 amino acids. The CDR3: CASSLKGRSNEKLFF. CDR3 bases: TGTGCCAGCAGCTTAAAGGGCAGATCTAATGAAAAACTGTTTTTT.

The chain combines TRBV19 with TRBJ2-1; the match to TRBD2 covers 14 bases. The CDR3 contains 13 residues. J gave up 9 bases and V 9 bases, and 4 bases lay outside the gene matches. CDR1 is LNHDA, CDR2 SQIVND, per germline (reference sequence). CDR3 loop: CASTGLAGVEQFF. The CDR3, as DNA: TGTGCCAGCACGGGACTAGCGGGAGTTGAGCAGTTCTTC.

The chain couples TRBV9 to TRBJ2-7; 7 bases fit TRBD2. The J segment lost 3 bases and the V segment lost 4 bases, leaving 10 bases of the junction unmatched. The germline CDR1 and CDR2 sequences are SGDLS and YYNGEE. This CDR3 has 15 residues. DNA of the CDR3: TGTGCCAGCAGCCCCCGTGGGGGGGGGAACTACGAGCAGTACTTC. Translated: CASSPRGGGNYEQYF.